This T cell receptor (beta chain) was captured in a study of PD-L1 blockade in urothelial cancer. Study context: The patients first took atezolizumab in the mid-2010s, receiving 1,200 mg intravenously every 3 weeks. Blood gave a median around 150,000 T cells.

Into every PCR, synthetic TCR analog templates were spiked. Repertoires were generated with immunoSEQ multiplex PCR, while TCRdb's copy carries only in-frame clones and drops some. Here the sample spans approximately 51,000 clones, just over 85% being singletons. Time point noted: pretreatment peripheral blood. The CDR3 runs to 15 residues. Germline lookup yields CDR1 MNHNS and CDR2 SASEGT. J was trimmed by 3 bases and V by 7 bases; bases with no gene match: 4. The sequencing used PBMCs, collected around atezolizumab (anti-PD-L1) treatment. The receptor was isolated from a man in his sixties with urothelial cancer. V usage is TRBV6-1 and J usage is TRBJ2-2; 11 bases are a match to TRBD2. The CDR3 is CASKTSGVYTGELFF. The CDR3 DNA is TGTGCCAGCAAGACTAGCGGGGTTTACACCGGGGAGCTGTTTTTT.